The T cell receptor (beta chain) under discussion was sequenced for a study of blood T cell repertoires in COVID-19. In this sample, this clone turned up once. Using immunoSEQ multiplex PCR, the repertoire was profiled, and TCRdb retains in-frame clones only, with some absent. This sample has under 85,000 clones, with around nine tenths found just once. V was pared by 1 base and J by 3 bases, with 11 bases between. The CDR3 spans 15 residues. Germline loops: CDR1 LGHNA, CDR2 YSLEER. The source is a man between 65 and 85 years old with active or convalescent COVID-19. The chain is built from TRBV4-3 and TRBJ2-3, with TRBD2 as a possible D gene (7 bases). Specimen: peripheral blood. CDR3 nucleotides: TGCGCCAGCAGCCAAGGGGGGGGCCAGACAGATACGCAGTATTTT. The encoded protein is CASSQGGGQTDTQYF.